The TCR beta chain under discussion was sequenced for a study of OX40 agonist ivuxolimab in advanced cancers. For the wider study: The costimulatory receptor OX40 (CD134) was targeted by ivuxolimab, a fully human IgG2 agonistic monoclonal antibody. Prior anti-PD-1, anti-PD-L1 or anti-CTLA-4 therapy was permitted, and checkpoint inhibitors had been received by around 39% of dose-escalation patients. Intravenous ivuxolimab was administered to patients every 2 weeks at six dose levels: 0.01, 0.1, 0.3, 1.5, 3 and 10 mg/kg. Of the roughly 52 patients in dose escalation, approximately 20 had hepatocellular carcinoma, roughly 15 had melanoma, 9 had renal cell carcinoma and 9 had head and neck cancer. The point of sequencing TCRbeta in the periphery was to test whether ivuxolimab changed TCR sequence diversity and drove clonal T-cell expansion. Partial responses occurred in three dose-escalation patients: two with cutaneous melanoma and one with hepatocellular carcinoma. The paper covers the monotherapy dose-escalation part of the phase I ivuxolimab trial, which included N ≈ 54 patients. A male proportion of approximately 83% and a mean age of approximately 55 years, ranging from 23 to 79, were recorded for the dose-escalation cohort. What the authors observed across the whole study: In partial responders in the 0.1-3.0 mg/kg groups, normalized peripheral clonal expansion was found to be among the lowest, especially among CD8+ T cells. Clonal expansion of both CD4+ and CD8+ blood T cells was observed from baseline to week 6 at doses 0.1 to 3.0 mg/kg. The antigen specificity of the peripheral T cells that underwent clonal expansion was not determined. Low levels of normalized T-cell clonal expansion were also seen in some patients who did not respond. On average, CD8+ T cells showed more expanded clones than CD4+ T cells after ivuxolimab.

For this clone: Its antigen target is currently unknown. No much larger clone exists at a distance of one base, and base qualities are not known.

From its cysteine to its phenylalanine, the CDR3 spans 13 amino acids. The only DNA kept is the CDR3, 39 bases in frame from the first base. CDR1 MNHNY and CDR2 SVGAGI were looked up in the germline V gene (reference sequence). V is clipped by 2 bases and J by 7 bases, and the sequence between their germline boundaries is 8 bases long. The trial excluded patients who had a history of autoimmune disease or were on systemic immunosuppression. In every dose cohort, peripheral blood was drawn for TCR sequencing at baseline, cycle 4 day 1, and cycle 7 day 1. The samples were taken from a phase I, first-in-human, multicenter, open-label dose-escalation trial of ivuxolimab. The trial enrolled adults with locally advanced or metastatic head and neck squamous cell, hepatocellular, melanoma or renal cell carcinoma. Before TCR sequencing, CD4+ T cells and CD8+ T cells were sorted from peripheral blood as separate populations.

To sequence the TCRbeta CDR3 region, genomic DNA was isolated from the sorted cells. The immunoSEQ Assay was used to sequence the TCRbeta CDR3 regions. TCRdb retrieved this table from immuneACCESS and kept in-frame rearrangements only. Not all clones are present; in checked studies, unresolved V genes account for under half, and no reason is known for the remainder. This sample is represented by more than 85,000 clones; more than 70% of them were singletons. Of the sample, around 0.27% is held by the ten largest clones. Recombination joined TRBV6-6 with TRBJ1-4, with the identity of the D gene unclear. Sequences were derived from CD4+ or CD8+ T cells sorted from blood, sampled in a trial of the OX40 agonist ivuxolimab. This sequence originates from an adult with an advanced solid tumor such as melanoma, head and neck, liver or kidney cancer. The DNA sequence is TGTGCCAGCAGTTACCAATCAGGTGAAAAACTGTTTTTT. Translated, this gives CASSYQSGEKLFF.